One and the same sample provided the 22 T cell receptor beta chains below, sequenced in a study of CD8+CD57+ T cells in acquired aplastic anemia. For sequencing, patients were chosen who had shown expansion of CD8+CD57+ cells by flow cytometry. TCR beta VDJ combinations and CDR3 sequences were profiled from genomic DNA. MiXCR was run by TCRdb on the reads, yielding one entry per CDR3 protein. This sample yields approximately 170,000 distinct CDR3 sequences, of which roughly 50% are seen a single time; 2.5% to 4% belongs to the top ten. The source material was sorted CD4+, CD8+, or CD8+CD57+ T cells (not recorded which) from PBMCs. The receptors derive from a human donor with aplastic anemia.

In this sample, this clonotype turned up a few times. V and J are TRBV6-1 and TRBJ1-2; 7 bases line up with TRBD1. The CDR3 has 14 amino acids. Germline CDR1 reads MNHNS; CDR2 reads SASEGT. Unmatched junction bases numbered 5, after V lost 6 bases and J lost 1 base. The CDR3 nucleotides read TGTGCCAGCAGCCTCCGGGACAGTAACTATGGCTACACCTTC. Translation: CASSLRDSNYGYTF.

This clonotype occurred many times. V usage is TRBV4-3 and J usage is TRBJ2-2; D is undetermined. Trimming took 2 bases from V and 5 from J, leaving 6 bases between them. The CDR3 length is 13 residues. Germline assignment: CDR1 LGHNA and CDR2 YSLEER. In nucleotides, the CDR3 is TGCGCCAGCAGCCAACCTCAAACCGGGGAGCTGTTTTTT. Translation gives CASSQPQTGELFF.

This clonotype has ten or more counts. The rearrangement uses TRBV7-9 and TRBJ1-2; 11 positions match TRBD1. Trimming cost V 5 bases and J 5 bases; bases outside gene matches: 7. The V gene's germline CDR1 is SEHNR and CDR2 FQNEAQ (reference sequence). CDR3 length equals 15 residues. The CDR3 region is CASSAGQGVQYGYTF. The CDR3 DNA sequence: TGTGCCAGCAGCGCGGGACAGGGGGTTCAGTATGGCTACACCTTC.

The CDR3 sequence: CSADAQNNEQFF. In DNA form, the CDR3 reads TGCAGTGCTGACGCCCAGAACAATGAGCAGTTCTTC. The J gene is TRBJ2-1, the V gene TRBV20-1, with D unclear. Trimming shortened V by 5 bases and J by 5 bases, and 10 bases separated the two germline ends. The CDR3 is 12 amino acids. Germline CDR1 is DFQATT and CDR2 is SNEGSKA (reference sequence).

The chain has TRBV5-4 and TRBJ2-3, with 15 bases fitting TRBD2. This CDR3 region has 18 residues. Germline V gives CDR1 SGHNT, CDR2 YYREEE (reference sequence). V trimming: 3 bases; J trimming: 0 bases; junction bases outside the gene matches: 5. The DNA of the CDR3 is TGTGCCAGCAGCTGGACTAGCGGGGGGGGACCTAGCACAGATACGCAGTATTTT. Protein product: CASSWTSGGGPSTDTQYF.

This clonotype was detected many times. A much larger clonotype is one base distant, so this may be a read error. V is TRBV7-2 and J is TRBJ2-5; 7 bases line up with TRBD1. There are 15 residues in the CDR3. Germline V CDR1 and CDR2: SGHTA, FQGNSA. CDR3 in amino acids: CAGSLVDRAQETQYF. The CDR3 nucleotides read TGTGCCGGCAGCTTAGTAGACAGGGCTCAAGAGACCCAGTACTTC.

As regards this clonotype: One junction end does not reproduce the germline sequence, and a read error may be involved. The J gene is TRBJ1-6, the V gene TRBV10-3; D possibly corresponds to TRBD1 (6 bases). Germline values: CDR1 ENHRY, CDR2 SYGVKD. This CDR3 contains 13 residues. The CDR3 is CAISADSNSPPHF. The DNA for the CDR3 is TGTGCCATCAGTGCGGACAGTAATTCACCCCCCCACTTT.

This chain connects TRBV10-2 to TRBJ1-2, with 9 nucleotides matching TRBD1. V lost 6 bases to trimming and J lost 7 bases; unmatched junction nucleotides: 9. The CDR3 covers 14 residues. Germline V gene sequence: CDR1 WSHSY, CDR2 SAAADI. The CDR3 reads CASRGRTGVFGYTF. The CDR3 bases are TGCGCCAGCAGAGGAAGGACAGGGGTTTTTGGCTACACCTTC.

This chain joins TRBV4-3 and TRBJ2-3; the D is unclear. CDR1 and CDR2 from the germline V gene are LGHNA and YSLEER. The V end was cut by 5 bases, the J end by 0 bases, with 15 bases between. The CDR3 is 16 residues long. CDR3 sequence: CASSSDDFTSTDTQYF. The CDR3 region has the DNA TGCGCCAGCAGCTCAGACGACTTTACTAGCACAGATACGCAGTATTTT.

CDR3 residues: CATTTGGYSPLHF. The CDR3 DNA follows: TGTGCCACGACGACAGGGGGCTATTCACCCCTCCACTTT. V usage is TRBV10-3 and J usage is TRBJ1-6; 10 bases are a match to TRBD1. V lost 10 bases to trimming and J lost 8 bases; unmatched junction nucleotides: 5. CDR1 is ENHRY and CDR2 is SYGVKD in the germline V gene. The CDR3 runs to 13 residues.

CDR3 sequence: CASSPGGRDYEQYF. The CDR3 nucleotides read TGTGCCAGCAGCCCAGGGGGCAGGGACTACGAGCAGTACTTC. This chain links TRBV7-9 with TRBJ2-7; TRBD1 matches at 8 bases. Looked up from germline, CDR1 is SEHNR and CDR2 is FQNEAQ (reference sequence). The CDR3 spans 14 residues. J was trimmed by 3 bases and V by 5 bases; bases with no gene match: 6. The entire variable domain, with the rest obtained from reference TRBV7-9 and TRBJ2-7, is as follows: DTGVSQNPRHKITKRGQNVTFRCDPISEHNRLYWYRQTLGQGPEFLTYFQNEAQLEKSRLLSDRFSAERPKGSFSTLEIQRTEQGDSAMYLCASSPGGRDYEQYFGPGTRLTVT.

Ten or more counts support this clonotype. V gene TRBV24-1 combines with J gene TRBJ2-1; 12 bases map to TRBD2. This CDR3 spans 13 amino acids. The germline gives CDR1 KGHDR, CDR2 SFDVKD. Germline trimming cut 12 bases from V and 4 bases from J; bases unmatched to any gene: 3. CDR3 nucleotide sequence: TGTGCCTCCGGGACTAGCGGGTACAATGAGCAGTTCTTC. Translated: CASGTSGYNEQFF.

This clonotype was counted only a few times. The chain has TRBV7-3 and TRBJ2-5; no clear D gene. The V gene lost 5 bases and the J gene lost 1 base, with 8 bases spanning the gap. Germline values: CDR1 SGHTA, CDR2 FQGTGA. This CDR3 contains 13 residues. This CDR3 reads CASSRRTQETQYF. As DNA, the CDR3 is TGTGCCAGCAGCCGGAGAACCCAAGAGACCCAGTACTTC. The whole variable domain, remainder taken from reference TRBV7-3 and TRBJ2-5, is GAGVSQTPSNKVTEKGKYVELRCDPISGHTALYWYRQSLGQGPEFLIYFQGTGAADDSGLPNDRFFAVRPEGSVSTLKIQRTERGDSAVYLCASSRRTQETQYFGPGTRLLVL.

The CDR3 here is CASSGTGGNGSPLHF. The CDR3 DNA reads as TGTGCCAGCAGCGGAACAGGGGGGAATGGTTCACCCCTCCACTTT. V gene TRBV11-3 combines with J gene TRBJ1-6; 8 bases are shared with TRBD1. V shed 5 bases and J 9 bases; nucleotides not matched to a gene: 9. Germline lookup yields CDR1 SGHNT and CDR2 YENEEA. The length of the CDR3 is 15 residues.

The chain couples TRBV7-6 to TRBJ2-7; D is possibly TRBD1 or TRBD2 (5 bases each). Germline-derived CDR1 and CDR2 are SGHVS and FNYEAQ. The CDR3 extends over 13 amino acids. V gave up 1 base and J gave up 5 bases, with 9 bases separating them. This chain's CDR3 is CASSLDGANEQYV. CDR3 DNA sequence: TGTGCCAGCAGCTTAGACGGGGCAAACGAGCAGTACGTC.

This clonotype was seen ten or more times. The chain is built from TRBV20-1 and TRBJ1-2, with D tentatively TRBD1 (5 bases). The CDR3 totals 15 residues. The V gene lost 5 bases and the J gene lost 6 bases, with 22 bases spanning the gap. The germline V gene encodes CDR1 DFQATT and CDR2 SNEGSKA (reference sequence). CDR3 loop: CSARTQGRGWDGYTF. DNA for the CDR3: TGCAGTGCTCGGACACAAGGGCGGGGGTGGGATGGCTACACCTTC.

At least ten counts were recorded for this clonotype. J is TRBJ2-7 and V is TRBV9; 12 bases map to TRBD2. Trimming removed 3 bases from V and 3 bases from J; junction bases left unmatched: 7. Germline V lookup: CDR1 SGDLS, CDR2 YYNGEE. The CDR3 loop spans 16 amino acids. The CDR3 spells CASSEALAGGHYEQYF. The CDR3 bases are TGTGCCAGCAGCGAAGCCCTAGCGGGGGGGCACTACGAGCAGTACTTC.

The chain couples TRBV19 to TRBJ1-5; 7 bases align to TRBD1. The CDR3 sequence is 13 residues long. CDR1 is LNHDA, CDR2 SQIVND, per germline (reference sequence). The junction had 8 bases not matched to a gene; V was cut back by 8 bases and J by 7 bases. CDR3 bases: TGTGCCAGTGAAGACAGGGTTCGACAGCCCCAGCATTTT. Translation: CASEDRVRQPQHF.

This clonotype was detected ten times or more. The CDR3 DNA sequence: TGTGCCAGCAGCTTAGGACAGGGGGGCAATCAGCCCCAGCATTTT. Encoded protein: CASSLGQGGNQPQHF. This sequence joins TRBV9 and TRBJ1-5; 10 bases map to TRBD1. V was pared by 4 bases and J by 2 bases, with 3 bases of the junction left unmatched. The CDR3 has 15 amino acids. Germline V lookup: CDR1 SGDLS, CDR2 YYNGEE.

The chain couples TRBV27 to TRBJ2-2; 11 nucleotides agree with TRBD1. The CDR3 covers 16 residues. The ends lost 1 base at V and 7 bases at J; junction bases unmatched: 5. The V gene's germline CDR1 is MNHEY and CDR2 SMNVEV (reference sequence). CDR3 sequence (DNA): TGTGCCAGCAGTTTATACGGACAGGGGGCAGGCGGGGAGCTGTTTTTT. Residues: CASSLYGQGAGGELFF.

The chain has TRBV15 and TRBJ1-5; TRBD1 is a possible D gene (5 bases). The CDR3 sequence is 14 residues long. V was trimmed by 3 bases and J by 7 bases, leaving 13 bases between them. The germline V gene encodes CDR1 LNHNV and CDR2 YYDKDF (reference sequence). CDR3 DNA sequence: TGTGCCACCAGCAGTAGAACAGGAAGGCAGCCCCAGCATTTT. Translation: CATSSRTGRQPQHF.

Turning to this clonotype: A read error is possible here, since a much larger clone lies one base away. This sequence joins TRBV2 and TRBJ1-5; 9 nucleotides agree with TRBD1. This CDR3 contains 15 residues. Per the germline V gene, CDR1 is SNHLY and CDR2 is FYNNEI. In DNA form, the CDR3 reads TGTACCAGCGGTCGGACAGGGGACACCAATCAGCCCCAGCATTTT. Protein sequence: CTSGRTGDTNQPQHF.